The clone carrying this T cell receptor beta chain was observed at least ten times. No antigen is known for it. Attachment of unique molecular identifiers was made to individual cDNA molecules. A single record per CDR3 protein comes from TCRdb applying MiXCR to the 5' RACE reads. The sample lists roughly 56,000 distinct CDR3 sequences, roughly 13% occurring once. This sample was included in a study of early T cells in non-severe SARS-CoV-2 infection. Germline V gene lookup returns CDR1 MGHRA and CDR2 YSYEKL. The CDR3 contains 14 residues. V dropped 0 bases and J dropped 4 bases, with 10 bases sitting between them. Points from the study as a whole: VDJdb matching, biased toward anti-spike CD8 responses, missed private and CD4 specificities.

The chain is built from TRBV4-1 and TRBJ2-7; the D gene is possibly TRBD1 (5 bases). Sequenced input: whole blood. This clonotype was obtained from an adult who was a healthcare worker with PCR-confirmed SARS-CoV-2 infection or an uninfected control (not recorded which). The CDR3 here is CASSQERDSYEQYF. The CDR3 nucleotides read TGCGCCAGCAGCCAAGAACGAGACAGTTACGAGCAGTACTTC.